These 6 T cell receptor beta chains were sequenced from one sample in a study of Ad26.COV2.S vaccination and SARS-CoV-2 variants. Treatment denoted: roughly 18 received Ad26.COV2.S at low or high dose, single or two shots; several received placebo; per-sample allocation not given. After the first vaccine or placebo injection, samples were drawn on day 63. Sequencing used immunoSEQ multiplex PCR; TCRdb keeps in-frame clones, though not all of them. The data contain more than 300,000 clones, 70% to 90% of them singletons. The source material was peripheral blood, sampled in a trial of Ad26.COV2.S vaccine versus placebo. The receptors originated from a person aged 18-65 years who received the Ad26.COV2.S COVID-19 vaccine or a placebo.

The rearrangement links TRBV14 to TRBJ1-2; 7 nucleotides align to TRBD1. This CDR3 is built from 16 residues. V was pared by 1 base and J by 4 bases, with 9 bases of the junction left unmatched. Germline V gene lookup returns CDR1 SGHDN and CDR2 FVKESK. The CDR3 is CASSQVGSGGIYGYTF. In DNA form, the CDR3 reads TGTGCCAGCAGCCAAGTCGGGTCAGGGGGAATCTATGGCTACACCTTC.

CDR3 sequence (DNA): TGTGCCAGCAGCTTGGACCAGCTGGGGGGCCGCACTGAAGCTTTCTTT. It yields the protein CASSLDQLGGRTEAFF. The rearrangement joins TRBV5-4 to TRBJ1-1, with D possibly matching TRBD1 (6 bases). The germline V gene encodes CDR1 SGHNT and CDR2 YYREEE (reference sequence). With 0 bases removed from V and 4 bases from J, the gap between germline ends came to 16 bases. CDR3 length equals 16 residues.

The chain couples TRBV19 to TRBJ1-1; TRBD1 agrees at 8 bases. Germline CDR1 reads LNHDA; CDR2 reads SQIVND (reference sequence). V lost 6 bases to trimming and J lost 1 base; unmatched junction nucleotides: 10. The CDR3 totals 16 residues. The CDR3 nucleotides read TGTGCCAGTAGCGCACTCAACAGGGGGTGGAACACTGAAGCTTTCTTT. Residues: CASSALNRGWNTEAFF. Full variable domain (remainder filled in from reference TRBV19 and TRBJ1-1): DGGITQSPKYLFRKEGQNVTLSCEQNLNHDAMYWYRQDPGQGLRLIYYSQIVNDFQKGDIAEGYSVSREKKESFPLTVTSAQKNPTAFYLCASSALNRGWNTEAFFGQGTRLTVV.

This rearrangement joins TRBV5-6 to TRBJ2-1; TRBD2 matches at 8 bases. Per the germline V gene, CDR1 is SGHDT and CDR2 is YYEEEE. Losses at the gene ends were 4 bases for V and 0 bases for J; bases not matched to a gene: 3. The CDR3 consists of 15 residues. For the CDR3, the DNA is TGTGCCAGCAGCAGAGCGGGGGTCTCCTACAATGAGCAGTTCTTC. Translation gives CASSRAGVSYNEQFF.

This chain links TRBV9 with TRBJ2-5; D could derive from TRBD1 or TRBD2 (5 bases each). V lost 0 bases to trimming and J lost 3 bases, with 15 bases between them. The germline V gene encodes CDR1 SGDLS and CDR2 YYNGEE. CDR3 length equals 16 residues. CDR3 region: CASSVALGMGEETQYF. The CDR3 nucleotides read TGTGCCAGCAGCGTAGCTTTGGGTATGGGGGAAGAGACCCAGTACTTC.

The rearrangement uses TRBV7-8 and TRBJ1-2, with a weak D call TRBD1 (6 bases). The CDR3 length is 14 residues. Trimming took 4 bases from V and 5 from J, leaving 14 bases between them. Germline V gene data show CDR1 as SGHVS and CDR2 as FQNEAQ. In DNA form, the CDR3 reads TGTGCCAGCAGCTCAAGAGAGGGGGATTATGGCTACACCTTC. Amino acid sequence: CASSSREGDYGYTF.